The 5 T cell receptor beta chains listed next were all sequenced from one sample in a study of T cells expressing NK-cell markers. TCRdb reprocessed the 5' RACE reads, keeping one entry per CDR3 protein, no DNA. Here the sample table reports around 14,000 distinct CDR3 sequences. Sequencing input: blood T cells: a sorted CD56 or NKG2C T cell subset, CD4+ or CD8+ T cells, or bulk PBMC T cells (not recorded which). Receptors originate from a man aged 18-69 years in good health.

V is TRBV4-2 and J is TRBJ2-5. Germline-derived CDR1 and CDR2 are LGHNA and YNFKEQ. This CDR3 has 14 residues. CDR3 amino acids: CASSQAVLQETQYF.

This chain links TRBV4-1 with TRBJ2-3; TCRdb proposes TRBD2, but this gene call is untestable without DNA. In germline, CDR1 is MGHRA, CDR2 YSYEKL. The CDR3 has 16 residues. CDR3 in amino acids: CASSQDRGEVTDTQYF.

V usage is TRBV20-1 and J usage is TRBJ2-5; TCRdb selects TRBD2, and the lack of DNA leaves this call unchecked. CDR1 and CDR2 from the germline V gene are DFQATT and SNEGSKA (reference sequence). This CDR3 contains 14 residues. This CDR3 is CSAKIRGLQETQYF.

The chain couples TRBV20-1 to TRBJ1-5; TCRdb's D gene call, TRBD1, goes unchecked for lack of DNA. CDR3 size: 13 residues. The germline V gene has CDR1 DFQATT and CDR2 SNEGSKA (reference sequence). The CDR3 reads CSALRQGDQPQHF.

The chain uses TRBV29-1 and TRBJ2-1. The CDR3 has 12 amino acids. Germline V gene data show CDR1 as SQVTM and CDR2 as ANQGSEA. The CDR3 region is CSVDLSYNEQFF.